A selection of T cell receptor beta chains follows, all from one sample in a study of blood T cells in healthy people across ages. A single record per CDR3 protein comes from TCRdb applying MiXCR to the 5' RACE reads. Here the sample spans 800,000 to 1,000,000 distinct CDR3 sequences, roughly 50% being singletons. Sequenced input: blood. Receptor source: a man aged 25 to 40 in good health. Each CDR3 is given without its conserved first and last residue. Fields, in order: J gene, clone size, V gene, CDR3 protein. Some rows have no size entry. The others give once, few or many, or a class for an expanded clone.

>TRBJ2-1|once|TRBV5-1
TSSLVAGDYNEQF
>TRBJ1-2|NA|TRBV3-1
ASSPLDRGNYGYT
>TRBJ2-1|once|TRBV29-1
SVPSVAGGAYNEQF
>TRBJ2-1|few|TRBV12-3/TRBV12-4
ASIGGDRASYNEQF
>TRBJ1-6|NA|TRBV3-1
ASSQDGRTAYNSPLH
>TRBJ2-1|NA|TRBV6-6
ASSTMEFGQF
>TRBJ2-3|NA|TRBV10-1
ASSKVQGNTDTQY
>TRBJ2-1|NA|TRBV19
ASSIGKNSYNEQF
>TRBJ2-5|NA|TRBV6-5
ASSYGLARETQY
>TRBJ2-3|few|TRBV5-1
ASSGVAGTTDTQY
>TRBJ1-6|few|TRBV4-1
ASTITGRDTGSPLH
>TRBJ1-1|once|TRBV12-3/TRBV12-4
ASGTGGNTEAF
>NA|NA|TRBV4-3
ASSHTSVSYEQY
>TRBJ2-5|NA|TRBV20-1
SADRDRGKETQY
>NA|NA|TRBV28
ASSLPAGGGYNEQY
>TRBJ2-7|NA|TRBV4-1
ASSHKVGVDEQY
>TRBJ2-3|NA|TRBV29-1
SVRRDTAGGTDTQY